These 4 T cell receptor beta chains originate from one sample sequenced in a study of shared clonotypes between healthy human individuals. Produced via immunoSEQ multiplex PCR; TCRdb's table is partial and in-frame only. The sample records millions of clones, approximately 95% being singletons. The material sequenced was naive CD4+ T cells from PBMCs. Noted subset: CD45RA+ positively selected. These receptor sequences come from a man between 18 and 29 years old in good health. Some clones in this sample may be carry-over from other donors' samples.

The chain links TRBV5-1 to TRBJ2-1; D perhaps matches TRBD2 (6 bases). V gave up 0 bases and J gave up 7 bases, with 11 bases separating them. Germline CDR1 and CDR2: SGHRS and YFSETQ. The CDR3 covers 14 residues. The CDR3: CASSLVEGRNEQFF. For the CDR3, the DNA is TGCGCCAGCAGCTTGGTGGAGGGGCGGAATGAGCAGTTCTTC.

The rearrangement links TRBV18 to TRBJ2-6; D is uncertain. Germline loops: CDR1 KGHSH, CDR2 LQKENI. V lost 0 bases to trimming and J lost 4 bases, with 4 bases between them. This CDR3 region has 14 residues. CDR3 loop: CASSPPRGANVLTF. The DNA for the CDR3 is TGTGCCAGCTCACCACCGAGGGGGGCCAACGTCCTGACTTTC.

With regard to this clone: The same CDR3 can be traced to other DNA sequences in this sample. The rearrangement links TRBV28 to TRBJ1-1; weak D call: TRBD1 (5 bases). V lost 2 bases and J 5 bases, leaving 12 bases between the germline ends. The germline V gene has CDR1 MDHEN and CDR2 SYDVKM. This CDR3 is built from 14 residues. Here the CDR3 DNA reads TGTGCCAGCAGTTTACAAGGGGCGCGAACTGAAGCTTTCTTT. Its protein is CASSLQGARTEAFF. The full variable domain, in which reference TRBV28 and TRBJ1-1 provide the parts outside the CDR3, is DVKVTQSSRYLVKRTGEKVFLECVQDMDHENMFWYRQDPGLGLRLIYFSYDVKMKEKGDIPEGYSVSREKKERFSLILESASTNQTSMYLCASSLQGARTEAFFGQGTRLTVV.

This clone has a count of ten or more. At the DNA level, this CDR3 is encoded by other sequences in the same sample as well. This chain connects TRBV30 to TRBJ2-6, with D perhaps matching TRBD1 (6 bases). Germline CDR1 and CDR2: GTSNPN and SVGIG (reference sequence). The CDR3 sequence is 14 residues long. The V end was cut by 3 bases, the J end by 3 bases, with 9 bases between. The CDR3 DNA reads as TGTGCCTGGAGCGGACAGTTTGGGGCCAACGTCCTGACTTTC. It encodes CAWSGQFGANVLTF.